This TCR beta chain was identified in a study of CD8+CD57+ T cells in acquired aplastic anemia. CDR1 is ENHRY, CDR2 SYGVKD, per germline. V was pared by 3 bases and J by 5 bases, with 8 bases between. The CDR3 contains 12 residues. Note on this clonotype: Its antigen is not known.

The study profiled TCR beta VDJ and CDR3 using genomic DNA as template. TCRdb used MiXCR to reprocess the reads, holding one entry per CDR3 protein. The data show roughly 80,000 distinct CDR3 sequences, with roughly 70% seen just once and 65% to 85% held by the top ten. The study's findings and limits: Patients and controls were found to share some 30 CD8+ CDR3 sequences.

Sequencing involved patients with CD8+CD57+ cell expansion previously shown by flow cytometry. Specimen: sorted CD4+, CD8+, or CD8+CD57+ T cells (not recorded which) from PBMCs. V gene TRBV10-3 combines with J gene TRBJ2-7; D is perhaps TRBD1 (5 bases). The receptor was derived from a human donor with aplastic anemia. Here the CDR3 reads CAISDRAHEQYF. CDR3 sequence (DNA): TGTGCCATCAGTGACAGGGCCCACGAGCAGTACTTC.